This TCR beta chain was identified during a study of response to subunit inactivated influenza vaccine. J gave up 4 bases and V 5 bases, and 6 bases lay outside the gene matches. In germline, CDR1 is SGHVS, CDR2 FNYEAQ. CDR3 length: 15 amino acids. The table lists this clonotype with a few counts. Its target is unknown. Study-level findings and limits: Few additional T cells are recruited per seasonal influenza vaccination, authors suggested.

TCRdb reanalysed the RT-PCR reads using MiXCR and keeps one entry per CDR3 protein. Among more than 500,000 distinct CDR3 sequences, over 9% were seen once, and the ten largest hold approximately 11%. This sample also appeared in a second study, on T cells expressing NK-cell markers. That paper adds: Template switching by 5'RACE with UMIs generated the TCR beta cDNA. Four of the donors also had these clonotypes leading their CD3+CD56-NKG2C+ fraction.

The TCR originated in a man aged 50 to 60 who received an inactivated influenza vaccine. The rearrangement uses TRBV7-6 and TRBJ1-2; 11 bases are shared with TRBD1. Sample: PBMCs from blood, taken on the day of vaccination. CDR3 nucleotides: TGTGCCAGCAGCGGAAGGACAGGGGGCGGCTATGGCTACACCTTC. Translating gives CASSGRTGGGYGYTF.